This T cell receptor beta chain was recorded in a study of regulatory T cells in long-lasting Graves disease (dated by TCRdb to the early 2020s). About the full investigation: To count as having persistent Graves' disease, a patient had to have received antithyroid drug treatment for over 5 years with TSH receptor autoantibodies remaining persistently positive. This study used TCR sequencing and RNA sequencing of peripheral blood to compare persistent Graves' disease patients against newly diagnosed Graves' disease patients. In the clinical cohort, patients with persistent Graves' disease had used antithyroid drugs for an average of around ten years. The study took place in China and was registered as a clinical trial. A total of approximately 35 samples underwent TCR sequencing: around 13 from persistent and about 20 from newly diagnosed Graves' disease patients.

General findings and caveats noted by the study authors: Sequencing and analysis were limited to the TCR beta chain. TRBV28, TRBJ1-2 and TRBJ2-5 were preferentially used in persistent disease, while TRBV20-1 and TRBJ2-1 were favored in newly diagnosed disease. Because the primary lesion, thyroid tissue, could not be accessed, the study looked at peripheral blood alone. Lower TCR Shannon entropy and fewer highly expanded clones were observed in persistent Graves' disease patients than in newly diagnosed patients, which suggested clonal expansion. Persistent patients shared more public clonotypes among themselves (over 2,500) than newly diagnosed patients did (over 950). The authors noted that the small sample size was a limitation that may lower accuracy.

Regarding this clonotype: Its antigen specificity is not known. One base away there is no much larger clone; base qualities are not given.

Explained via the paper, the time point label denotes: persistent/refractory GD, antithyroid drugs over 5 years with positive TRAb. RNA was extracted from PBMCs in TRIzol for both TCR sequencing and RNA sequencing. Graves' disease was diagnosed according to American Thyroid Association guidelines. Recruitment of patients was carried out at an endocrinology department in Xi'an, China. From each patient, approximately 10 milliliters of peripheral blood was collected into an EDTA anticoagulant tube. PBMCs were isolated by Ficoll Paque Plus density gradient separation without further T cell sorting. RNA quality was checked with an Agilent 2100 Bioanalyzer and agarose gel, and concentration with a NanoDrop 2000. V was cut back by 1 base and J by 2 bases, leaving a gap of 14 bases between them. The germline V gene supplies CDR1 LGHNA and CDR2 YSLEER. Its CDR3 holds 17 amino acids, cysteine through phenylalanine. The CDR3 DNA has 51 bases and is translated from base 1.

Library method: multiplex PCR. Sequencing instrument: Illumina HiSeq 4000. iRepertoire HTBI primers and Arm-PCR amplification of CDR3 regions were used to construct TCR beta libraries. Before sequencing, the PCR products went through gel purification. The paper's processing steps were these. A total of some 65 TRBV and 14 TRBJ segments were identified across samples and were used for gene usage analysis of CDR3 amino acid clonotypes. COPE and FqMerger were used to merge filtered high-quality paired reads into contigs. BLAST was used to align contigs to IMGT TRBV, TRBD and TRBJ reference genes, and CDR3 was defined according to IMGT. Any clonotype with a frequency above 0.1% was counted as a highly expanded clone. Shannon entropy was used to measure repertoire diversity, and the Gini coefficient was used to measure V-J evenness. A clonotype found in more than one individual was treated as public. TCRdb cleaned the public reads at Q25 with fastp, built clones with MiXCR and kept in-frame beta chains. Here each entry gathers all rows of one CDR3 protein and keeps the most common genes and DNA. These V and J calls originate from TCRdb's pipeline instead of the authors' own analysis. The sample table lists under 450,000 distinct CDR3 sequences, roughly 24% of them with a count of one. Together, the top ten hold about 29% of the sample.

This clonotype originated in a woman aged 40 to 50 with Graves disease. Donor details come from another sample of the same person, matched by shared clones. The sequence is built from TRBV4-3 and TRBJ1-4, with TRBD1 tentatively as D gene (5 bases match). Sequences were derived from peripheral blood mononuclear cells (PBMCs), sampled when the disease was refractory, from a patient treated with antithyroid drugs. The DNA sequence is as follows: TGCGCCAGCAGCCAAGTTTCGTGGGGGATGACTAATGAAAAACTGTTTTTT. It codes for CASSQVSWGMTNEKLFF.